A selection of T cell receptor beta chains follows, all from one sample in a study of cytomegalovirus exposure and HLA in healthy donors. Produced via immunoSEQ multiplex PCR; TCRdb's table is partial and in-frame only. The sample includes 100,000 to 150,000 clones, approximately 8% of them seen just once. The sample taken for sequencing was PBMCs. The receptors here all came from a woman in her thirties or forties in good health and CMV-seropositive. Both conserved end residues are part of each CDR3. D genes are given only for firm matches. Rows give clone size only sometimes, using once, few, many, or a class for an expanded clone.

>TRBV6-5|TRBD1|TRBJ2-7|few
TGTGCCAGCAGTAGAGACAGGGGAGTCTCCGAGCAGTACTTC
CASSRDRGVSEQYF
>TRBV10-1|TRBD1|TRBJ2-2|few
TGCGCCACCAGATCAGGGGGCGCGAACACCGGGGAGCTGTTTTTT
CATRSGGANTGELFF
>TRBV5-4|NA|TRBJ1-1|few
TGTGCCAGCAGCCCTGGACAAGCTGAAGCTTTCTTT
CASSPGQAEAFF
>TRBV9|TRBD1|TRBJ2-5|NA
TGTGCCAGCAGCGTGACAGGGGGCGTTGGGGAGACCCAGTACTTC
CASSVTGGVGETQYF
>TRBV7-8|NA|TRBJ1-1|few
TGTGCCAGCAGCGGAGGCGGGGGTGAAGCTTTCTTT
CASSGGGGEAFF
>TRBV30|TRBD1|TRBJ2-3|NA
TGTGCCGGAAGGGACAGGGGGCGGGATACGCAGTATTTT
CAGRDRGRDTQYF
>TRBV9|NA|TRBJ2-2|NA
TGTGCCAGCAGCGAGAGGGGGACCGGGGAGCTGTTTTTT
CASSERGTGELFF
>TRBV5-6|TRBD2|TRBJ2-7|NA
TGTGCCAGCAGCTTGTCACTAGCGGGGCCCTACGAGCAGTACTTC
CASSLSLAGPYEQYF
>TRBV2|NA|TRBJ1-5|NA
TGTGCCAGCAGTGAACAGGGGACGGTTCAGCCCCAGCATTTT
CASSEQGTVQPQHF
>TRBV19|NA|TRBJ1-3|few
TGTGCCAGTAGCCAATTCCTCTTCTCGGCGAGGGGAAACACCATATATTTT
CASSQFLFSARGNTIYF
>TRBV15|NA|TRBJ2-7|few
TGTGCCACCTCCCGGAGGGGCAGCTCCTACGAGCAGTACTTC
CATSRRGSSYEQYF
>TRBV9|TRBD1|TRBJ1-4|few
TGTGCCAGCAGCGCCGGGACAGGGAGTGAAAAACTGTTTTTT
CASSAGTGSEKLFF
>TRBV5-1|TRBD1|TRBJ1-1|few
TGCGCCAGCAGCTTCCAACCACAGGGGGACACTGAAGCTTTCTTT
CASSFQPQGDTEAFF
>TRBV13|TRBD1|TRBJ2-1|NA
TGTGCCAGCAGCTTAGCAGGGGGCAAATACAATGAGCAGTTCTTC
CASSLAGGKYNEQFF
>TRBV18|NA|TRBJ2-7|NA
TGTGCCAGCTCACCACCGGAGGGGGCAGGGACCCACCGGAACGAGCAGTACTTC
CASSPPEGAGTHRNEQYF
>TRBV5-1|TRBD2|TRBJ2-1|NA
TGCGCCAGCAGCAAACCGGGACTACAACGGAACAATGAGCAGTTCTTC
CASSKPGLQRNNEQFF
>TRBV5-5|NA|TRBJ2-1|NA
TGTGCCAGCAGCTTCGAGGTGCTGCGTGCAAATGAGCAGTTCTTC
CASSFEVLRANEQFF
>TRBV5-6|TRBD1|TRBJ2-1|NA
TGTGCCAGCAGCTTGAACCTCCTTGGGACAGGGGGGGGAAATGAGCAGTTCTTC
CASSLNLLGTGGGNEQFF
>TRBV7-9|NA|TRBJ1-1|NA
TGTGCCAGCAGCCCTGGACAGACGAACACTGAAGCTTTCTTT
CASSPGQTNTEAFF
>TRBV5-4|NA|TRBJ2-7|NA
TGTGCCAGCAGCTTAGACTTCTCCTACGAGCAGTACTTC
CASSLDFSYEQYF
>TRBV12-5|NA|TRBJ2-3|few
TGTGCTAGTGGCAAATCTAACACAGATACGCAGTATTTT
CASGKSNTDTQYF
>TRBV10-3|NA|TRBJ1-6|few
TGTGCCATCAGTGATGCGAGAGGGGCAGGGGATAATTCACCCCTCCACTTT
CAISDARGAGDNSPLHF
>TRBV7-9|NA|TRBJ1-2|NA
TGTGCCAGCAGCGCCAACGACCTCAGGAATGGCTACACCTTC
CASSANDLRNGYTF
>TRBV27|NA|TRBJ2-7|NA
TGTGCCAGCAGTCCGACAGGCTACGAGCAGTACTTC
CASSPTGYEQYF
>TRBV28|NA|TRBJ2-2|few
TGTGCCAGCAGTTTATTTCGGTCCGGGGAGCTGTTTTTT
CASSLFRSGELFF
>TRBV27|NA|TRBJ1-2|NA
TGTGCCTCCAATAAGAGCGCGAGGCCTAACTATGGCTACACCTTC
CASNKSARPNYGYTF
>TRBV19|TRBD1|TRBJ1-5|few
TGTGCCAGTAGTGTGGACAGGGGAGGCAATCAGCCCCAGCATTTT
CASSVDRGGNQPQHF
>TRBV6-5|NA|TRBJ1-2|NA
TGTGCCAGCAGTTTAGAAGTTAACTATGGCTACACCTTC
CASSLEVNYGYTF
>TRBV11-2|NA|TRBJ1-3|few
TGTGCCAGCAGCTTAGGGACACTTGGAAACACCATATATTTT
CASSLGTLGNTIYF
>TRBV23-1|TRBD1|TRBJ2-5|NA
TGCGCCAGCACCTCGGGGGCCAGGGGGCGAGTAGAGACCCAGTACTTC
CASTSGARGRVETQYF
>TRBV10-3|TRBD2|TRBJ2-3|NA
TGTGCCATCAGTAAGGCTAGCGGGGACGCAGATACGCAGTATTTT
CAISKASGDADTQYF
>TRBV5-1|NA|TRBJ1-5|NA
TGCGCCAGCAGCTCGGACCCCCAGGGTCAGCCCCAGCATTTT
CASSSDPQGQPQHF
>TRBV5-6|NA|TRBJ2-5|few
TGTGCCAGCAGCTCTAGGAGGGGCAGGGAGACCCAGTACTTC
CASSSRRGRETQYF
>TRBV6-6|NA|TRBJ1-6|few
TGTGCCAGCAGTTACTCTAGCGGGCAGCGGAATTCACCCCTCCACTTT
CASSYSSGQRNSPLHF
>TRBV18|TRBD2|TRBJ2-5|NA
TGTGCCAGCTCACCGTCTAGCGGGGGAAAGACCCAGTACTTC
CASSPSSGGKTQYF
>TRBV5-1|NA|TRBJ1-3|few
TGCGCCAGCAGCTTGGCTGGGACTGTCTCTGGAAACACCATATATTTT
CASSLAGTVSGNTIYF
>TRBV29-1|NA|TRBJ1-2|NA
TGCAGCGTTAGGACTTCTAACTATGGCTACACCTTC
CSVRTSNYGYTF
>TRBV19|NA|TRBJ2-7|NA
TGTGCCAGTAGTGCCAGGGACGGACAGATTCGGAGGCAGTACTTC
CASSARDGQIRRQYF
>TRBV7-6|NA|TRBJ2-5|NA
TGTGCCAGCAGCCTACGGGGGAGCGGCCAAGAGACCCAGTACTTC
CASSLRGSGQETQYF
>TRBV19|TRBD1|TRBJ1-4|few
TGTGCCAGTCAGGGGGTACGGGCTTCTGAAAAACTGTTTTTT
CASQGVRASEKLFF
>TRBV6-1|TRBD1|TRBJ1-1|few
TGTGCCAGCAGTGGCGGGACAGCGAACACTGAAGCTTTCTTT
CASSGGTANTEAFF
>TRBV9|NA|TRBJ2-3|few
TGTGCCAGCAGCGTAGGGGTGGGACAAACAGATACGCAGTATTTT
CASSVGVGQTDTQYF
>TRBV5-1|NA|TRBJ2-1|NA
TGCGCCAGCAGCGCGACAGGTGGCGGCGGCGAGCAGTTCTTC
CASSATGGGGEQFF
>TRBV7-9|NA|TRBJ1-4|NA
TGTGCCAGCAGCTTAAGAAGGGGCGGTGAAAAACTGTTTTTT
CASSLRRGGEKLFF
>TRBV5-6|NA|TRBJ2-1|few
TGTGCCAGCAGCTTGACAGACAATGAGCAGTTCTTC
CASSLTDNEQFF
>TRBV9|NA|TRBJ2-1|few
TGTGCCAGCAGCGTAGTCAACATCTACAATGAGCAGTTCTTC
CASSVVNIYNEQFF
>TRBV10-3|TRBD1|TRBJ1-1|NA
TGTGCCATCAGTGGGGACAGGGTCGGAGCTTTCTTT
CAISGDRVGAFF
>TRBV6-1|TRBD1|TRBJ1-1|NA
TGTGCCAGCAGGCCTTACCGGGACAGAGACACTGAAGCTTTCTTT
CASRPYRDRDTEAFF
>TRBV5-4|TRBD1|TRBJ1-2|NA
TGTGCCAGCAGCGGGACAGGGGATCGGAATGGCTACACCTTC
CASSGTGDRNGYTF
>TRBV5-1|NA|TRBJ1-4|NA
TGCGCCAGCACCCCCGGGCAGGGCCGAAATGAAAAACTGTTTTTT
CASTPGQGRNEKLFF
>TRBV10-3|NA|TRBJ2-1|few
TGTGCCATCAGTGAGTCCGACAGCTCCTACAATGAGCAGTTCTTC
CAISESDSSYNEQFF
>TRBV4-1|NA|TRBJ1-3|few
TGCGCCAGCAGCCAGGCCACAGGATCCCGAAACACCATATATTTT
CASSQATGSRNTIYF
>TRBV5-1|TRBD1|TRBJ2-1|NA
TGCGCCAGCAGCTTGGCTCCCGGGACAGGGAGCGATGAGCAGTTCTTC
CASSLAPGTGSDEQFF
>TRBV25-1|TRBD1|TRBJ1-4|few
TGTGCCAGCAGTGAATGGACAGGGAATGAAAAACTGTTTTTT
CASSEWTGNEKLFF
>TRBV6-5|TRBD1|TRBJ2-1|few
TGTGCCAGCAAACGGGACAGCTACAATGAGCAGTTCTTC
CASKRDSYNEQFF
>TRBV7-9|NA|TRBJ1-2|few
TGTGCCAGCAGCTCAGGGAACTATGGCTACACCTTC
CASSSGNYGYTF
>TRBV4-1|TRBD2|TRBJ2-1|medium-sized
TGCGCCAGCAGACTAGCGGAGAGCTCCTACAATGAGCAGTTCTTC
CASRLAESSYNEQFF